The 16 T cell receptor beta chains given below trace back to one sample, sequenced in a study of CD4 and CD8 cells across lung adenocarcinoma regions. TCRdb processed the PCR reads anew with MiXCR; each CDR3 protein has one entry. The sample contains about 8,200 distinct CDR3 sequences, roughly 50% of which appear only once. The sequenced sample was CD8+ T cells from the center of a lung tumor. These receptors were taken from a male donor with lung adenocarcinoma. The CD4 and CD8 labels of this study may be unreliable.

This chain uses TRBV6-1 with TRBJ2-5; D remains unclear. CDR1 and CDR2 (germline): MNHNS, SASEGT. The CDR3 is 14 residues long. CDR3 amino acids: CASRVGRDQETQYF. CDR3 nucleotide sequence: TGTGCGAGCCGCGTGGGCCGGGACCAAGAGACCCAGTACTTC.

The V and J genes are TRBV7-8 and TRBJ1-1, with a possible D match to TRBD1 (5 bases). CDR1 and CDR2 from the germline V gene are SGHVS and FQNEAQ. The CDR3 loop spans 15 amino acids. V was trimmed by 5 bases and J by 1 base, leaving 14 bases between them. As DNA, the CDR3 is TGTGCCAGCAGCAAGAACAGACAGACGAACACTGAAGCTTTCTTT. Translation: CASSKNRQTNTEAFF.

The chain recombines TRBV6-1 with TRBJ1-1; a weak D match, TRBD1 (5 bases). Looked up from germline, CDR1 is MNHNS and CDR2 is SASEGT. The CDR3 runs 14 residues. Trimming cost V 7 bases and J 0 bases, with 12 bases left between them. The CDR3 nucleotides are TGTGCCAGCAAACTAGGGACGATGAACACTGAAGCTTTCTTT. Protein: CASKLGTMNTEAFF.

The sample holds many counts of this clonotype. The chain couples TRBV30 to TRBJ2-1; no clear D gene. Deletions cut 0 bases from V and 0 bases from J, with 6 bases between. The CDR3 is 14 amino acids. Germline-derived CDR1 and CDR2 are GTSNPN and SVGIG (reference sequence). CDR3 amino acids: CAWSVGSSYNEQFF. CDR3 nucleotides: TGTGCCTGGAGTGTAGGTTCCTCCTACAATGAGCAGTTCTTC.

J is TRBJ1-3 and V is TRBV6-1; no clear D. Germline CDR1 reads MNHNS; CDR2 reads SASEGT. V lost 2 bases to trimming and J lost 8 bases, with 7 bases between them. The CDR3 loop spans 12 amino acids. CDR3 in amino acids: CASSESWDTIYF. CDR3 DNA sequence: TGTGCCAGCAGTGAAAGCTGGGACACCATATATTTT.

The chain recombines TRBV7-6 with TRBJ2-3, with 8 bases lining up with TRBD2. J gave up 3 bases and V 3 bases, and 5 bases lay outside the gene matches. CDR1 is SGHVS, CDR2 FNYEAQ, per germline. CDR3 length: 15 amino acids. The CDR3 region has the DNA TGTGCCAGCAGCTTGGTGGGACTAGGAACAGATACGCAGTATTTT. Translating gives CASSLVGLGTDTQYF.

This clonotype has at least ten counts. The chain carries TRBV4-2 and TRBJ2-3; D is unresolved. The V and J ends lost 1 base and 7 bases respectively, with 9 bases between them. Germline loops: CDR1 LGHNA, CDR2 YNFKEQ. The CDR3 is 13 residues long. The CDR3 spells CASSQGYGNTQYF. CDR3 bases: TGTGCCAGCAGCCAAGGCTACGGAAATACGCAGTATTTT.

Ten or more counts support this clonotype. V usage is TRBV27 and J usage is TRBJ2-7, with D possibly matching TRBD1 (6 bases). The CDR3 runs 13 residues. Germline assignment: CDR1 MNHEY and CDR2 SMNVEV (reference sequence). The V and J ends lost 6 bases and 1 base respectively, with 10 bases between them. CDR3 nucleotides: TGTGCCAGCAGATCCGGACAGTCCTACGAGCAGTACTTC. This translates into CASRSGQSYEQYF.

This sequence joins TRBV4-1 and TRBJ1-4; tentative D call: TRBD1 (5 bases). Germline CDR1 is MGHRA and CDR2 is YSYEKL. The CDR3 is 16 residues long. The germline V and J ends were trimmed by 4 bases and 5 bases, with 17 bases remaining between them. The CDR3 protein is CASSREARGGNEKLFF. The CDR3 nucleotides read TGCGCCAGCAGCCGTGAAGCCCGTGGGGGAAATGAAAAACTGTTTTTT.

This clonotype showed up just a few times. J is TRBJ2-5 and V is TRBV6-1; 7 nucleotides agree with TRBD2. Germline CDR1 reads MNHNS; CDR2 reads SASEGT. The junction had 6 bases not matched to a gene; V was cut back by 0 bases and J by 5 bases. CDR3 length: 15 amino acids. The CDR3 region has the DNA TGTGCCAGCAGTGAAGCGCGGGGACTACTGGAGACCCAGTACTTC. Protein sequence: CASSEARGLLETQYF.

The chain employs TRBV6-1 and TRBJ2-1; 10 bases are shared with TRBD2. The CDR3 is made up of 16 amino acids. V dropped 4 bases and J dropped 1; count of bases not matched to a gene: 4. The germline V gene has CDR1 MNHNS and CDR2 SASEGT. CDR3 nucleotide sequence: TGTGCCAGCAGTGGTCTAGCGGGAGCGTCCTACAATGAGCAGTTCTTC. It translates to CASSGLAGASYNEQFF.

In its sample, this clonotype was seen a few times. CDR3 sequence (DNA): TGTGCCAGCAGTGGAGCACAGGGGGTGGACTACGAGCAGTACTTC. Protein product: CASSGAQGVDYEQYF. This chain joins TRBV6-1 and TRBJ2-7, with 8 bases lining up with TRBD1. Germline V lookup: CDR1 MNHNS, CDR2 SASEGT. V shed 4 bases and J 3 bases; nucleotides not matched to a gene: 8. CDR3 length: 15 amino acids.

This chain links TRBV10-1 with TRBJ2-3; 9 bases are shared with TRBD2. V dropped 3 bases and J dropped 3; count of bases not matched to a gene: 10. This CDR3 contains 17 residues. Germline V gene lookup returns CDR1 WNHNN and CDR2 SYGVQD (reference sequence). CDR3 sequence (DNA): TGCGCCAGCAGTGAAGGATCTAGCGGGATTGGGACAGATACGCAGTATTTT. Protein: CASSEGSSGIGTDTQYF.

V and J are TRBV7-6 and TRBJ2-3; no firm D call. This CDR3 is 14 amino acids long. Trimming took 5 bases from V and 2 from J, leaving 11 bases between them. The V gene's germline CDR1 is SGHVS and CDR2 FNYEAQ. The CDR3 DNA follows: TGTGCCAGCAGCCCCGCCGACCTCACAGATACGCAGTATTTT. Translating it yields CASSPADLTDTQYF.

The J gene is TRBJ1-1, the V gene TRBV6-1; TRBD1 is a possible D gene (6 bases). CDR3 length equals 14 residues. V gave up 6 bases and J gave up 2 bases, with 13 bases separating them. CDR1 MNHNS and CDR2 SASEGT come from the germline V gene. The CDR3 loop reads CASSRGQINTEAFF. CDR3 bases: TGTGCCAGCAGCCGTGGACAGATTAACACTGAAGCTTTCTTT.

This sequence joins TRBV6-5 and TRBJ2-5, with 10 bases identical to TRBD2. The length of the CDR3 is 16 residues. V gave up 0 bases and J gave up 4 bases; unmatched junction bases: 5. The V gene's germline CDR1 is MNHEY and CDR2 SVGAGI. In DNA, the CDR3 is TGTGCCAGCAGTTACTCGGCTAGCGGGAGAGGAGAGACCCAGTACTTC. As protein: CASSYSASGRGETQYF.